This TCR beta chain derives from a study of blood T cells in healthy people across ages. Study-wide results and limits: Possibly confounding the expanded clonotype changes was the fact that donor CMV status was unknown. It was not possible, with unsorted PBMCs, to conclusively compare naive and antigen-experienced cells.

The CDR3 totals 14 residues. CDR1 is DFQATT, CDR2 SNEGSKA, per germline (reference sequence). PCR was performed a second time for about 6 to 11 cycles using a sample-barcoded 5' primer and a J-beta primer mix. Each single sample gave us at least 3 million CDR3-containing paired-end reads. Via MiXCR, TCRdb re-called the 5' RACE reads, giving one row per CDR3 protein. The sample records around 2 million distinct CDR3 sequences, roughly 43% being singletons. In the case of this clonotype: Its antigen remains unknown. The junction departs from the called germline gene at one end, perhaps through a read error.

The individuals who served as donors were healthy Caucasians living in Russia, aged roughly 6 to 90. The sample comprised blood. The TCR was taken from a human donor in good health. The rearrangement links TRBV20-1 to TRBJ2-5, with TRBD2 matching 11 bases. CDR3 region: CSASGTSGFETQYF. Written as DNA, the CDR3 is TGTAGTGCTTCCGGGACTAGCGGTTTCGAGACCCAGTACTTC.